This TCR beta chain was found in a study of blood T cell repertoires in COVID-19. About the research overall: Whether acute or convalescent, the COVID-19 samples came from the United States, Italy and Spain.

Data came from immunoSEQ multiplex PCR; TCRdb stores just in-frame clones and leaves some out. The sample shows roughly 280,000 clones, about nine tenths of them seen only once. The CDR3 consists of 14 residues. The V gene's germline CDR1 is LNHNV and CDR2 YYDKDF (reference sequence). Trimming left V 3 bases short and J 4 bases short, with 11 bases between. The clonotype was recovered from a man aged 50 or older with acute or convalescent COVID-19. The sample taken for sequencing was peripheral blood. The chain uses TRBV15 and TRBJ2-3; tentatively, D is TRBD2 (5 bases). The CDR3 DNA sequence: TGTGCCACCAGCAGGAGGGCAGCAGCAGATACGCAGTATTTT. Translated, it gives CATSRRAAADTQYF.